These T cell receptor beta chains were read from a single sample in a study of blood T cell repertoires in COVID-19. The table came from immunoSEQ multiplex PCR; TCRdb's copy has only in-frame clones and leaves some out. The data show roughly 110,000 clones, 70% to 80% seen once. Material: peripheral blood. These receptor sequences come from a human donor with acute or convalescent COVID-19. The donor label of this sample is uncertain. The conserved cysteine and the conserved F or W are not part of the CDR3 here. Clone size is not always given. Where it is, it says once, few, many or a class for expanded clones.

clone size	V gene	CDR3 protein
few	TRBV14	ASSQSRNNGYT
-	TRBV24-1	ATSLAGRETQY
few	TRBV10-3	AISESRGPEGSQPQH
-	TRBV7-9	ASSPFGSGVTF
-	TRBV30	AWSDQGTITTEAF
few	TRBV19	ASRWTGANSPLH
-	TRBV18	ASSTDRTDGYT
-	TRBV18	ASTSGRQGDSGNTIY
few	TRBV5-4	ASSLAEGASGELF
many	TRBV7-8	ASSPQGTNQPQH
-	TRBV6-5	ASSFRTGGFTEAF
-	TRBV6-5	ASSYGTPPAEQY
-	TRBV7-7	ASSLRTGLGNEQF
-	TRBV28	ASSWRTANNQPQH
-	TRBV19	ASSINREETQY
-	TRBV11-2	ASSLPPGQGAAAETQY
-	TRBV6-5	ASSRRGSYNEQF
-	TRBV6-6	ASSLQGSGTEAF
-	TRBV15	ATSRLDRGYEQY
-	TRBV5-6	ASSFAAGEQY
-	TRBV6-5	ASRPYRGANYGYT
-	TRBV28	ASSLRSSYNSPLH
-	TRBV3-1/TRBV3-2	ASSSDRNTEAF
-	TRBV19	ASTPGWGSNQPQH
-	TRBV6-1	ASSGRGRGRSNQPQH
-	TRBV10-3	AISGSRNNEQF
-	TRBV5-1	ASRSYGTGGERLF